One sample yielded the 28 T cell receptor beta chains listed below, sequenced in a study of cytomegalovirus exposure and HLA in healthy donors. Primers: 60 Vbeta forward and 13 Jbeta reverse. The data were produced by immunoSEQ multiplex PCR, yet TCRdb's version contains in-frame clones alone and is incomplete. The data contain under 150,000 clones, about 71% of them singletons. The specimen was PBMCs. These TCRs come from a woman aged 60-75 years in good health and CMV-seropositive.

The CDR3 loop is CASSLRDTNTEAFF. CDR3 coding DNA: TGCGCCAGCAGCCTCCGGGACACGAACACTGAAGCTTTCTTT. The chain joins TRBV4-1 to TRBJ1-1; D is possibly TRBD1 (6 bases). Germline V gene sequence: CDR1 MGHRA, CDR2 YSYEKL. V was pared by 4 bases and J by 1 base, with 10 bases between. This CDR3 contains 14 residues.

The chain couples TRBV5-1 to TRBJ2-3, with TRBD2 matching over 8 bases. With V trimmed by 0 bases and J by 2 bases, 5 bases remained unmatched. Germline V lookup: CDR1 SGHRS, CDR2 YFSETQ. The length of the CDR3 is 16 residues. The CDR3 bases are TGCGCCAGCAGCTTGGGAGGGACTAGAGACACAGATACGCAGTATTTT. Protein sequence: CASSLGGTRDTDTQYF.

This clone occurred a few times. V usage is TRBV27 and J usage is TRBJ2-7; TRBD2 agrees at 7 bases. Losses at the gene ends were 0 bases for V and 2 bases for J; bases not matched to a gene: 4. The CDR3 has 15 residues. CDR1 and CDR2 (germline): MNHEY, SMNVEV (reference sequence). This chain's CDR3 is CASSLSGGDPYEQYF. The CDR3 nucleotides are TGTGCCAGCAGTTTATCGGGGGGGGACCCCTACGAGCAGTACTTC.

This sequence joins TRBV19 and TRBJ2-1, with D perhaps TRBD2 (6 bases). This CDR3 is 16 amino acids long. V lost 1 base to trimming and J lost 5 bases, with 15 bases between them. Germline lookup yields CDR1 LNHDA and CDR2 SQIVND (reference sequence). CDR3 in amino acids: CASSIGSGLGNNEQFF. DNA of the CDR3: TGTGCCAGTAGTATAGGTTCGGGACTTGGGAACAATGAGCAGTTCTTC. Filled out from reference TRBV19 and TRBJ2-1, the complete variable domain reads DGGITQSPKYLFRKEGQNVTLSCEQNLNHDAMYWYRQDPGQGLRLIYYSQIVNDFQKGDIAEGYSVSREKKESFPLTVTSAQKNPTAFYLCASSIGSGLGNNEQFFGPGTRLTVL.

The V gene is TRBV5-1, the J gene TRBJ1-1; 7 positions match TRBD1. CDR3 length: 14 amino acids. Losses at the gene ends were 6 bases for V and 10 bases for J; bases not matched to a gene: 15. Germline V lookup: CDR1 SGHRS, CDR2 YFSETQ. The CDR3 nucleotides are TGCGCCAGCACAAGCGAGGGGGCTACGAAGGGAGCTTTCTTT. It codes for CASTSEGATKGAFF.

The table lists this clone with a few counts. This sequence joins TRBV29-1 and TRBJ2-1, with a weak D call TRBD1 (6 bases). Germline V gene sequence: CDR1 SQVTM, CDR2 ANQGSEA. This CDR3 spans 14 amino acids. Between the trimmed V and J ends, which lost 7 bases and 5 bases, there was a span of 18 bases. In nucleotides, the CDR3 is TGCAGCGCCGAGGTGGGGACACAGGACAATGAGCAGTTCTTC. This gives the protein CSAEVGTQDNEQFF.

This clone was observed once. V and J are TRBV7-2 and TRBJ2-7; 7 bases agree with TRBD1. CDR1 and CDR2 (germline): SGHTA, FQGNSA. Trimming cost V 3 bases and J 3 bases; bases outside gene matches: 5. This CDR3 is built from 14 residues. The CDR3 sequence: CASSFGQANYEQYF. CDR3 DNA sequence: TGTGCCAGCAGCTTCGGACAGGCTAACTACGAGCAGTACTTC.

The chain employs TRBV11-2 and TRBJ2-5, with 11 bases matching TRBD2. Germline V gene data show CDR1 as SGHAT and CDR2 as FQNNGV. After removal of 5 bases from V and 6 bases from J, the junction contained 11 bases not matched to a gene. The CDR3 is 16 residues long. CDR3 coding DNA: TGTGCCAGCAGCGCCACTGATAGCGGGGGGGCTAAGACCCAGTACTTC. Translating it yields CASSATDSGGAKTQYF.

In this sample, this clone turned up a few times. The rearrangement links TRBV5-1 to TRBJ2-7; D remains unclear. From germline, CDR1 is SGHRS and CDR2 YFSETQ. The CDR3 covers 13 residues. V was shortened by 3 bases and J by 4 bases, with 11 bases between the two germline ends. CDR3 residues: CASSSGSPYEQYF. The CDR3 bases are TGCGCCAGCAGCTCCGGGTCCCCATACGAGCAGTACTTC.

The chain is built from TRBV9 and TRBJ1-2; D unresolved. The germline V gene encodes CDR1 SGDLS and CDR2 YYNGEE. CDR3 length equals 12 residues. V dropped 4 bases and J dropped 3 bases, with 7 bases sitting between them. CDR3 sequence reads: CASSTRDYGYTF. The CDR3 nucleotides are TGTGCCAGCAGCACTCGGGACTATGGCTACACCTTC.

Points on this clone: At one boundary the junction diverges from the germline segment, which might be a read error. The gene calls are TRBV6-5 and TRBJ1-1; D gene ambiguous. The germline gives CDR1 MNHEY, CDR2 SVGAGI. The CDR3 runs 14 residues. In DNA form, the CDR3 reads TGTGCCAGCAGTTACTTCGGCAGGAACGCTGAAGCTTTCTTT. This codes for CASSYFGRNAEAFF.

In its sample, this clone was seen once. The CDR3 sequence is CASSLALDPDEQYF. The CDR3 DNA follows: TGTGCCAGCAGCTTAGCACTAGACCCGGACGAGCAGTACTTC. The chain combines TRBV7-8 with TRBJ2-7; possibly TRBD2 for D (5 bases). Trimming took 0 bases from V and 5 from J, leaving 11 bases between them. Germline assignment: CDR1 SGHVS and CDR2 FQNEAQ. The CDR3 is 14 amino acids.

This chain uses TRBV11-2 with TRBJ2-1; TRBD2 matches 8 bases. Trimming cost V 4 bases and J 6 bases; bases outside gene matches: 8. CDR1 and CDR2 (germline): SGHAT, FQNNGV. The CDR3 consists of 15 residues. CDR3 sequence: CASSSRHGGVNEQFF. In nucleotides, the CDR3 is TGTGCCAGCAGCTCCAGACACGGGGGGGTCAATGAGCAGTTCTTC.

V usage is TRBV6-5 and J usage is TRBJ1-5; TRBD1 might be the D (6 bases). This CDR3 is 15 amino acids long. Trimming took 4 bases from V and 3 from J, leaving 13 bases between them. Germline V CDR1 and CDR2: MNHEY, SVGAGI. In nucleotides, the CDR3 is TGTGCCAGCAGTTTCACAGGGACGTCCAATCAGCCCCAGCATTTT. Translating gives CASSFTGTSNQPQHF.

This clone was counted between two and nine times. The germline gene is not matched at one end of the junction; a read error may be the cause. The CDR3 nucleotides read TGTGCTAGCAGCTTAACCGGGACATCCTACGAGCAGTACTTC. It specifies CASSLTGTSYEQYF. This chain uses TRBV7-7 with TRBJ2-7, with D tentatively TRBD1 (6 bases). The CDR3 is 14 amino acids. The germline gives CDR1 SSHAT, CDR2 FNYEAQ (reference sequence).

This chain links TRBV2 with TRBJ1-1; D remains unclear. V lost 9 bases to trimming and J lost 0 bases, with 5 bases between them. The CDR3 runs 11 residues. Germline CDR1 SNHLY, CDR2 FYNNEI. The CDR3 DNA reads as TGTGCCAGTAACATGAACACTGAAGCTTTCTTT. This gives the protein CASNMNTEAFF.

This rearrangement joins TRBV6-5 to TRBJ1-2, with D tentatively TRBD1 (6 bases). Trimming removed 0 bases from V and 4 bases from J, with 15 bases in between. This CDR3 region has 16 residues. Germline CDR1 and CDR2: MNHEY and SVGAGI. The chain's CDR3 is CASSYSKQGSGYGYTF. The DNA for the CDR3 is TGTGCCAGCAGTTACTCGAAACAGGGCTCGGGCTATGGCTACACCTTC.

V and J are TRBV7-9 and TRBJ1-5, with D tentatively TRBD1 (5 bases). The CDR3 contains 15 residues. Germline V gives CDR1 SEHNR, CDR2 FQNEAQ (reference sequence). Trimming left V 1 base short and J 7 bases short, with 14 bases between. The CDR3 DNA sequence: TGTGCCAGCAGCTTAGGGGGGGTGGGGGTGCAGCCCCAGCATTTT. Amino acids: CASSLGGVGVQPQHF.

The table lists this clone with a count of one. The chain combines TRBV18 with TRBJ2-1; 9 bases line up with TRBD2. CDR1 is KGHSH and CDR2 is LQKENI in the germline V gene. V shed 4 bases and J 0 bases; nucleotides not matched to a gene: 4. The CDR3 has 16 amino acids. CDR3 coding DNA: TGTGCCAGCTCACGTAGCGGGGGAGCCTCCTACAATGAGCAGTTCTTC. Translating gives CASSRSGGASYNEQFF.

The chain links TRBV4-1 to TRBJ1-6; D gene unclear. The ends were cut back, 1 base at V and 7 bases at J, with 11 bases in the middle. This CDR3 spans 15 amino acids. Germline V gives CDR1 MGHRA, CDR2 YSYEKL. This CDR3 is CASSQVGSYNSPLHF. The CDR3 DNA sequence: TGCGCCAGCAGCCAAGTGGGCAGCTACAATTCACCCCTCCACTTT.

This chain uses TRBV29-1 with TRBJ1-2; D is undetermined. In germline, CDR1 is SQVTM, CDR2 ANQGSEA. CDR3 size: 11 residues. Trimming shortened V by 4 bases and J by 6 bases, and 9 bases separated the two germline ends. The CDR3 reads CSVGGVDGYTF. In nucleotides, the CDR3 is TGCAGCGTTGGCGGGGTGGATGGCTACACCTTC.

The J gene is TRBJ2-3, the V gene TRBV5-1; 9 bases map to TRBD2. Germline V gives CDR1 SGHRS, CDR2 YFSETQ. V was pared by 0 bases and J by 3 bases, with 5 bases of the junction left unmatched. The CDR3 covers 16 residues. This chain's CDR3 is CASSLAPSGGTDTQYF. DNA for the CDR3: TGCGCCAGCAGCTTGGCCCCCAGCGGGGGGACAGATACGCAGTATTTT.

J is TRBJ1-5 and V is TRBV19, with D tentatively TRBD1 (5 bases). Germline V lookup: CDR1 LNHDA, CDR2 SQIVND (reference sequence). Between the trimmed V and J ends, which lost 9 bases and 7 bases, there was a span of 22 bases. This CDR3 comprises 15 residues. The chain's CDR3 is CASHPTGRGDQPQHF. Written as DNA, the CDR3 is TGTGCCAGCCACCCTACGGGCCGGGGGGACCAGCCCCAGCATTTT.

This rearrangement joins TRBV9 to TRBJ1-1; D is perhaps TRBD1 (6 bases). Germline V CDR1 and CDR2: SGDLS, YYNGEE. CDR3 length equals 14 residues. Trimming stripped 4 bases from V and 3 bases from J, with 13 bases between. CDR3 protein: CASSPREGDTEAFF. As DNA, the CDR3 is TGTGCCAGCAGCCCGAGAGAGGGGGACACTGAAGCTTTCTTT.

This chain links TRBV6-5 with TRBJ1-2; no clear D. V was cut by 10 bases and J by 4 bases, with 16 bases left in between. Germline assignment: CDR1 MNHEY and CDR2 SVGAGI. This CDR3 has 13 residues. The CDR3 protein is CATQQLLGYGYTF. CDR3 bases: TGTGCCACCCAACAGCTACTCGGCTATGGCTACACCTTC.

V is TRBV5-1 and J is TRBJ1-1; TRBD1 might be the D (6 bases). The germline V gene encodes CDR1 SGHRS and CDR2 YFSETQ. This CDR3 comprises 16 residues. The V gene lost 4 bases and the J gene lost 0 bases, with 16 bases spanning the gap. CDR3 amino acids: CASSLGQASMNTEAFF. CDR3 in DNA: TGCGCCAGCAGCCTGGGACAAGCCAGTATGAACACTGAAGCTTTCTTT.

The rearrangement links TRBV18 to TRBJ1-2, with TRBD1 matching over 7 bases. The CDR3 covers 13 residues. CDR1 is KGHSH and CDR2 is LQKENI in the germline V gene. Trimming cost V 5 bases and J 3 bases; bases outside gene matches: 3. The DNA of the CDR3 is TGTGCCAGCTCAGCCGGGACAGACTATGGCTACACCTTC. Translated, it gives CASSAGTDYGYTF.

J is TRBJ2-3 and V is TRBV10-3; 8 bases fit TRBD2. The CDR3 covers 17 residues. Germline CDR1 and CDR2: ENHRY and SYGVKD. With V trimmed by 0 bases and J by 4 bases, 9 bases remained unmatched. The CDR3 sequence: CAISESGRGGSADTQYF. CDR3 nucleotide sequence: TGTGCCATCAGTGAGTCAGGTCGGGGGGGCAGCGCAGATACGCAGTATTTT.